Listed here are 30 T cell receptor beta chains from one sample, sequenced in a study of regulatory T cells in long-lasting Graves disease. The time point is: newly diagnosed GD, antithyroid drugs for less than 3 months. From RNA extracted from PBMCs, the TCR library was made. Arm-PCR with iRepertoire HTBI primers amplified the CDR3 regions for these TCR beta libraries. One entry per CDR3 protein results from TCRdb running MiXCR on the multiplex PCR reads. The data contain some 240,000 distinct CDR3 sequences, around a fifth of them singletons. Another study also made use of these data, one on T cells in Graves' hyperthyroidism and ophthalmopathy.

The source material was peripheral blood mononuclear cells (PBMCs), sampled at new diagnosis, from a patient treated with antithyroid drugs. Receptors originate from a woman in her 30s with Graves disease.

There are many counts of this clonotype. The chain combines TRBV9 with TRBJ1-1; D is ambiguous. Germline CDR1 reads SGDLS; CDR2 reads YYNGEE. V gave up 0 bases and J gave up 1 base, with 7 bases separating them. There are 14 residues in the CDR3. In DNA form, the CDR3 reads TGTGCCAGCAGCGTAGTGGAGGGGAACACTGAAGCTTTCTTT. It specifies CASSVVEGNTEAFF. Looking up the rest from reference TRBV9 and TRBJ1-1 gives the full variable domain: DSGVTQTPKHLITATGQRVTLRCSPRSGDLSVYWYQQSLDQGLQFLIQYYNGEERAKGNILERFSAQQFPDLHSELNLSSLELGDSALYFCASSVVEGNTEAFFGQGTRLTVV.

This clonotype was seen at least ten times. The V and J genes are TRBV10-3 and TRBJ2-1; tentatively, D is TRBD2 (6 bases). Deletions cut 0 bases from V and 3 bases from J, with 9 bases between. CDR3 size: 15 residues. Germline CDR1 reads ENHRY; CDR2 reads SYGVKD. The CDR3 sequence: CAISESGTFYNEQFF. CDR3 bases: TGTGCCATCAGTGAGTCGGGGACTTTCTACAATGAGCAGTTCTTC.

There are many counts of this clonotype. This chain connects TRBV30 to TRBJ2-7; 7 nucleotides align to TRBD1. CDR1 and CDR2 (germline): GTSNPN, SVGIG (reference sequence). V dropped 7 bases and J dropped 5; count of bases not matched to a gene: 8. This CDR3 comprises 12 residues. The CDR3 nucleotides are TGTGCCTTACTACAGGGGTTCCACGAGCAGTACTTC. Encoded protein: CALLQGFHEQYF.

This clonotype was picked up a small number of times. The V gene is TRBV20-1, the J gene TRBJ1-1; TRBD1 aligns across 7 bases. The CDR3 covers 13 residues. Per the germline V gene, CDR1 is DFQATT and CDR2 is SNEGSKA (reference sequence). Losses at the gene ends were 6 bases for V and 0 bases for J; bases not matched to a gene: 4. The CDR3: CSAEGQLNTEAFF. The CDR3 nucleotides read TGCAGTGCAGAGGGACAGCTGAACACTGAAGCTTTCTTT.

About this clonotype itself: A junction end diverges from the germline sequence, so it may reflect a read error. The genes are TRBV9 and TRBJ2-1; 8 nucleotides line up with TRBD2. From germline, CDR1 is SGDLS and CDR2 YYNGEE. This CDR3 region has 15 residues. The CDR3 reads CASSVSGSGYNEQFF. The CDR3 DNA sequence: TGCGCCAGCAGCGTAAGCGGGAGTGGCTACAATGAGCAGTTCTTC.

This clonotype was found a few times. The chain has TRBV12-5 and TRBJ1-6; D gene ambiguous. Trimming cost V 7 bases and J 9 bases, with 13 bases left between them. Germline V gene data show CDR1 as LGHNT and CDR2 as FRNRAP. The CDR3 loop spans 13 amino acids. CDR3 sequence: CASAGRSGSPLHF. The CDR3 DNA reads TGTGCTAGTGCCGGACGTAGCGGTTCACCCCTCCACTTT.

Ten or more counts support this clonotype. This chain uses TRBV27 with TRBJ1-6, with D maybe TRBD1 (5 bases). Trimming shortened V by 8 bases and J by 7 bases, and 24 bases separated the two germline ends. This CDR3 is 17 amino acids long. CDR1 is MNHEY and CDR2 is SMNVEV in the germline V gene (reference sequence). Written as DNA, the CDR3 is TGTGCCAGCGCCATGATCCTAAGGGGCAACCAGAATTCACCCCTCCACTTT. It encodes CASAMILRGNQNSPLHF.

This clonotype occurred many times. The chain combines TRBV2 with TRBJ1-1; 8 nucleotides align to TRBD1. The germline V gene has CDR1 SNHLY and CDR2 FYNNEI. The CDR3 is 14 amino acids. J gave up 1 base and V 6 bases, and 4 bases lay outside the gene matches. CDR3 loop: CASRLTGENTEAFF. The CDR3 nucleotides are TGTGCCAGCAGACTGACAGGGGAGAACACTGAAGCTTTCTTT.

This clonotype has a count of ten or more. The chain has TRBV2 and TRBJ1-5, with D perhaps TRBD1 (6 bases). Germline-derived CDR1 and CDR2 are SNHLY and FYNNEI. V was clipped by 1 base and J by 6 bases, with 13 bases between them. This CDR3 region has 15 residues. CDR3 nucleotide sequence: TGTGCCAGCAGTGAAGGCGGGGGGCCTGGTCAGCCCCAGCATTTT. Translated: CASSEGGGPGQPQHF.

This clonotype has only a few counts. The chain couples TRBV20-1 to TRBJ1-2, with 7 bases fitting TRBD1. CDR3 length: 14 residues. Germline CDR1 DFQATT, CDR2 SNEGSKA (reference sequence). V trimming: 4 bases; J trimming: 3 bases; junction bases outside the gene matches: 8. The CDR3 nucleotides read TGCAGTGCTATAGACAGGGAAGGGGACTATGGCTACACCTTC. Encoded protein: CSAIDREGDYGYTF.

This clonotype showed up many times. This sequence joins TRBV11-2 and TRBJ2-5; tentative D call: TRBD1 (6 bases). This CDR3 spans 17 amino acids. The germline V and J ends were trimmed by 2 bases and 5 bases, with 21 bases remaining between them. Germline-derived CDR1 and CDR2 are SGHAT and FQNNGV. CDR3 DNA: TGTGCCAGCAGCTTAAGTATTTCAGAACAGGGCGAGGAGACCCAGTACTTC. It is translated as CASSLSISEQGEETQYF.

There are many counts of this clonotype. The J gene is TRBJ2-5, the V gene TRBV19; no reliable D call. From germline, CDR1 is LNHDA and CDR2 SQIVND (reference sequence). Trimming shortened V by 3 bases and J by 2 bases, and 10 bases separated the two germline ends. CDR3 length: 14 amino acids. The CDR3 is CASSMPQLQETQYF. The CDR3, as DNA: TGTGCCAGTAGTATGCCCCAATTACAAGAGACCCAGTACTTC.

This clonotype was observed at least ten times. The rearrangement joins TRBV3-1 to TRBJ1-3; no definite D call. This CDR3 contains 15 residues. Germline assignment: CDR1 LGHDT and CDR2 YNNKEL (reference sequence). V was pared by 0 bases and J by 0 bases, with 6 bases between. The CDR3, as DNA: TGTGCCAGCAGCCAAGACCGGTTCTCTGGAAACACCATATATTTT. As protein: CASSQDRFSGNTIYF.

The rearrangement links TRBV28 to TRBJ2-5; TRBD1 agrees at 7 bases. J gave up 2 bases and V 6 bases, and 12 bases lay outside the gene matches. In germline, CDR1 is MDHEN, CDR2 SYDVKM. This CDR3 has 16 amino acids. This CDR3 reads CASSPPPGTDQETQYF. The CDR3 DNA reads TGTGCCAGCAGCCCCCCCCCCGGGACAGATCAAGAGACCCAGTACTTC.

This clonotype appeared many times. J is TRBJ1-1 and V is TRBV7-3, with TRBD1 identical over 9 bases. CDR1 SGHTA and CDR2 FQGTGA come from the germline V gene. CDR3 length: 15 amino acids. Trimming at V came to 1 base and at J to 7 bases, leaving 7 bases not matched to a gene. The CDR3 bases are TGTGCCAGCAGCTTAAGGCGGACAGGGGACCGTGAAGCTTTCTTT. This translates into CASSLRRTGDREAFF.

This clonotype was detected ten times or more. The rearrangement joins TRBV3-1 to TRBJ1-6; the D gene is possibly TRBD1 (6 bases). V lost 1 base to trimming and J lost 8 bases, with 9 bases between them. This CDR3 contains 14 residues. CDR1 is LGHDT, CDR2 YNNKEL, per germline (reference sequence). The CDR3, as DNA: TGTGCCAGCAGCCAAGTCACAGGGTATTCACCCCTCCACTTT. Translating gives CASSQVTGYSPLHF.

This clonotype was counted ten times or more. This sequence joins TRBV19 and TRBJ2-1, with 7 bases aligning to TRBD1. V trimming: 7 bases; J trimming: 0 bases; junction bases outside the gene matches: 6. This CDR3 has 15 amino acids. Germline V gives CDR1 LNHDA, CDR2 SQIVND (reference sequence). The CDR3 sequence: CASNSGQSSYNEQFF. Here the CDR3 DNA reads TGTGCCAGTAACTCGGGACAGAGCTCCTACAATGAGCAGTTCTTC. Filled out from reference TRBV19 and TRBJ2-1, the complete variable domain reads DGGITQSPKYLFRKEGQNVTLSCEQNLNHDAMYWYRQDPGQGLRLIYYSQIVNDFQKGDIAEGYSVSREKKESFPLTVTSAQKNPTAFYLCASNSGQSSYNEQFFGPGTRLTVL.

This clonotype was observed at least ten times. DNA for the CDR3: TGTGCCAGCAGATCGAATAGTTTACCTCCAGATACGCAGTATTTT. This codes for CASRSNSLPPDTQYF. V gene TRBV2 combines with J gene TRBJ2-3, with D unresolved. V shed 6 bases and J shed 4 bases, with 17 bases lying between them. Germline CDR1 and CDR2: SNHLY and FYNNEI. The CDR3 length is 15 residues. The entire variable domain, with the rest obtained from reference TRBV2 and TRBJ2-3, is as follows: EPEVTQTPSHQVTQMGQEVILRCVPISNHLYFYWYRQILGQKVEFLVSFYNNEISEKSEIFDDQFSVERPDGSNFTLKIRSTKLEDSAMYFCASRSNSLPPDTQYFGPGTRLTVL.

This clonotype was counted many times. The chain couples TRBV18 to TRBJ1-1, with D hard to call. Per germline, CDR1 KGHSH and CDR2 LQKENI. The V end lost 5 bases, the J end lost 0 bases, and 13 bases lay between the germline ends. The CDR3 is 15 residues long. The CDR3 here is CASSKYRQMNTEAFF. The CDR3 DNA sequence: TGTGCCAGCTCAAAATACAGACAAATGAACACTGAAGCTTTCTTT. The variable domain in full, completed from reference TRBV18 and TRBJ1-1, reads NAGVMQNPRHLVRRRGQEARLRCSPMKGHSHVYWYRQLPEEGLKFMVYLQKENIIDESGMPKERFSAEFPKEGPSILRIQQVVRGDSAAYFCASSKYRQMNTEAFFGQGTRLTVV.

This clonotype was found many times. The chain uses TRBV5-5 and TRBJ1-2; possibly TRBD1 for D (6 bases). Trimming left V 4 bases short and J 0 bases short, with 16 bases between. Germline V lookup: CDR1 SGHKS, CDR2 YYEKEE (reference sequence). The CDR3 is made up of 16 amino acids. CDR3 loop: CASSRTGTQTNYGYTF. The DNA of the CDR3 is TGTGCCAGCAGCCGAACCGGGACACAGACTAACTATGGCTACACCTTC.

The V gene is TRBV27, the J gene TRBJ2-7; 7 bases match TRBD1. The CDR3 extends over 12 amino acids. With V trimmed by 8 bases and J by 6 bases, 7 bases remained unmatched. Germline V gene data show CDR1 as MNHEY and CDR2 as SMNVEV (reference sequence). The CDR3 region has the DNA TGTGCCAGCGGCCAAAGACAGGGCGAGCAGTACTTC. Translated: CASGQRQGEQYF.

This clonotype was observed at least ten times. V usage is TRBV6-2 or TRBV6-3 and J usage is TRBJ2-2; weak D call: TRBD2 (5 bases). The CDR3 has 18 amino acids. With 3 bases removed from V and 3 bases from J, the gap between germline ends came to 20 bases. Germline V CDR1 and CDR2: MNHEY, SVGEGT. The CDR3 here is CASSYDRDEVIYTGELFF. CDR3 DNA: TGTGCCAGCAGTTATGACCGGGATGAAGTTATTTACACCGGGGAGCTGTTTTTT.

At least ten counts were recorded for this clonotype. The chain uses TRBV6-5 and TRBJ2-7, with a tentative D call TRBD2 (6 bases). This CDR3 has 16 amino acids. CDR1 and CDR2 (germline): MNHEY, SVGAGI. Trimming removed 1 base from V and 2 bases from J, with 15 bases in between. The CDR3: CASSYFRLASTYEQYF. CDR3 in DNA: TGTGCCAGCAGTTACTTCAGGCTAGCGAGCACCTACGAGCAGTACTTC.

This clonotype was observed many times. A much larger clone differs from this one at a single base, so this may be a read error. This chain uses TRBV7-8 with TRBJ2-1, with 11 bases identical to TRBD2. Per the germline V gene, CDR1 is SGHVS and CDR2 is FQNEAQ. V was pared by 5 bases and J by 6 bases, with 3 bases of the junction left unmatched. There are 14 residues in the CDR3. This CDR3 reads CASSPSGGPNEQFF. The CDR3 nucleotides read TGTGCCAGCAGCCCTAGCGGGGGGCCCAATGAGCAGTTCTTC.

V gene TRBV20-1 combines with J gene TRBJ1-5; tentatively, D is TRBD1 (5 bases). Trimming took off 6 bases at V and 4 bases at J, with 13 bases between the two ends. The CDR3 loop spans 13 amino acids. The germline gives CDR1 DFQATT, CDR2 SNEGSKA (reference sequence). The CDR3 DNA follows: TGCAGTGCCCGTGCGGGGGGTAATCAGCCCCAGCATTTT. Residues: CSARAGGNQPQHF.

This clonotype was recorded many times. Lacking the conserved final phenylalanine or tryptophan, this CDR3 likely reflects a read error. The chain has TRBV11-3 and TRBJ1-2, with D possibly matching TRBD1 (6 bases). This CDR3 is 14 amino acids long. Germline CDR1 reads SGHNT; CDR2 reads YENEEA. The V and J ends lost 1 base and 7 bases respectively, with 13 bases between them. The chain's CDR3 is CASSLARTASGYTS. In nucleotides, the CDR3 is TGTGCCAGCAGCTTAGCTCGGACAGCCTCTGGCTACACCTCC.

This clonotype was counted at least ten times. The chain combines TRBV5-1 with TRBJ2-7; D is perhaps TRBD2 (7 bases). Looked up from germline, CDR1 is SGHRS and CDR2 is YFSETQ. The CDR3 is made up of 13 amino acids. Trimming removed 5 bases at V and 4 bases at J, with 13 bases between. CDR3 region: CASSSGGQYEQYF. The CDR3 coding sequence is TGCGCCAGCAGTTCCGGGGGGCAATACGAGCAGTACTTC.

Turning to this clonotype: A read error may explain this, as a much larger clone is one base away. This chain links TRBV6-1 with TRBJ2-3; weak D call: TRBD1 (6 bases). The length of the CDR3 is 14 residues. The V end lost 4 bases, the J end lost 7 bases, and 15 bases lay between the germline ends. Germline V gene sequence: CDR1 MNHNS, CDR2 SASEGT. DNA of the CDR3: TGTGCCAGCAGTGGCGTCGGGACACCAAATACGCAGTATTTT. Amino acid sequence: CASSGVGTPNTQYF.

This clonotype was observed a few times. V and J are TRBV10-2 and TRBJ1-1; D is undetermined. Per the germline V gene, CDR1 is WSHSY and CDR2 is SAAADI. V was shortened by 6 bases and J by 4 bases, with 15 bases between the two germline ends. There are 14 residues in the CDR3. CDR3 bases: TGCGCCAGCAGGGACCCGTATGAGGGCACTGAAGCTTTCTTT. It encodes CASRDPYEGTEAFF.

In its sample, this clonotype was seen many times. J is TRBJ1-1 and V is TRBV30, with a weak D call TRBD1 (6 bases). The germline V gene has CDR1 GTSNPN and CDR2 SVGIG (reference sequence). The CDR3 extends over 15 amino acids. The germline V and J ends were trimmed by 0 bases and 0 bases, with 11 bases remaining between them. For the CDR3, the DNA is TGTGCCTGGAGTGTAATCACAGGGATGAACACTGAAGCTTTCTTT. Encoded protein: CAWSVITGMNTEAFF.